These 11 T cell receptor beta chains came from one sample sequenced in a study of breast tumors, draining lymph nodes, adjacent tissues. The lymph nodes were axillary draining lymph nodes from breast cancer patients. MiXCR was run by TCRdb on the multiplex PCR reads, yielding one entry per CDR3 protein. The table shows a few hundred thousand distinct CDR3 sequences, with under 35% occurring only once. Sequenced sample: axillary lymph node tissue. These receptors were obtained from a female donor with breast cancer. Some clones in this sample may be carry-over from other donors' samples.

This clonotype occurred a few times. This may come from a read error, since a much larger clone is one base off. The chain joins TRBV7-3 to TRBJ2-7; no clear D. The CDR3 extends over 10 amino acids. Per germline, CDR1 SGHTA and CDR2 FQGTGA. CDR3 sequence: CASSYGEQCF. DNA of the CDR3: TGTGCCAGCAGCTACGGAGAGCAGTGCTTC. The full variable domain, its missing parts supplied by reference TRBV7-3 and TRBJ2-7, is GAGVSQTPSNKVTEKGKYVELRCDPISGHTALYWYRQSLGQGPEFLIYFQGTGAADDSGLPNDRFFAVRPEGSVSTLKIQRTERGDSAVYLCASSYGEQCFGPGTRLTVT.

This clonotype was seen ten or more times. The J gene is TRBJ1-2, the V gene TRBV20-1; TRBD1 matches at 7 bases. Germline loops: CDR1 DFQATT, CDR2 SNEGSKA (reference sequence). This CDR3 is built from 12 residues. Unmatched junction bases numbered 3, after V lost 6 bases and J lost 2 bases. The CDR3 reads CSASGQNYGYTF. The DNA of the CDR3 is TGCAGTGCGTCGGGACAGAACTATGGCTACACCTTC.

This clonotype was observed many times. The V gene is TRBV12-3 or TRBV12-4, the J gene TRBJ2-1; tentatively, D is TRBD1 (6 bases). This CDR3 comprises 13 residues. The V gene lost 5 bases and the J gene lost 6 bases, with 11 bases spanning the gap. CDR3 amino acids: CASSPLDSNEQFF. CDR3 nucleotides: TGTGCCAGCAGTCCGTTGGACAGCAATGAGCAGTTCTTC.

This clonotype ranks as medium-sized. The CDR3, as DNA: TGTGCCAGCAGCCGCATTTCTAATTCACCCCTCCACTTT. Its translation: CASSRISNSPLHF. This rearrangement joins TRBV12-3 or TRBV12-4 to TRBJ1-6, with no clear D. Trimming took off 6 bases at V and 6 bases at J, with 9 bases between the two ends. The CDR3 is 13 amino acids.

This clonotype was counted at least ten times. V is TRBV9 and J is TRBJ2-5; no firm D call. The germline CDR1 and CDR2 sequences are SGDLS and YYNGEE. This CDR3 comprises 15 residues. V shed 0 bases and J shed 4 bases, with 13 bases lying between them. The CDR3 here is CASSVGPTTGETQYF. The DNA of the CDR3 is TGTGCCAGCAGCGTAGGGCCCACCACGGGAGAGACCCAGTACTTC.

In this sample, this clonotype turned up many times. The CDR3 DNA follows: TGTGCCAGCAGCTTAGCTTCCGGGGGGTCGACCACCGGGGAGCTGTTTTTT. It specifies CASSLASGGSTTGELFF. The chain is built from TRBV7-2 and TRBJ2-2; TRBD2 matches at 7 bases. Looked up from germline, CDR1 is SGHTA and CDR2 is FQGNSA. V was clipped by 0 bases and J by 4 bases; unmatched bases: 8. The CDR3 loop spans 17 amino acids.

On this clonotype itself: The junction does not match germline at one end; this may be a read error. The V call is TRBV6-5, the J call TRBJ2-7; 7 nucleotides match TRBD2. Germline V lookup: CDR1 MNHEY, CDR2 SVGAGI. The CDR3 length is 14 residues. The CDR3 here is CASRPSGSSCEQYF. DNA of the CDR3: TGTGCCAGCAGACCTAGCGGAAGCTCCTGCGAGCAGTACTTC.

This clonotype was recorded many times. The rearrangement uses TRBV20-1 and TRBJ2-1, with TRBD2 identical over 8 bases. This CDR3 has 15 amino acids. Per the germline V gene, CDR1 is DFQATT and CDR2 is SNEGSKA (reference sequence). J was trimmed by 4 bases and V by 6 bases; bases with no gene match: 11. In DNA, the CDR3 is TGCAGTGCATCGATTTTGCCGGGAGGGTACAATGAGCAGTTCTTC. It codes for CSASILPGGYNEQFF.

This clonotype has ten or more counts. This chain uses TRBV4-1 with TRBJ2-7, with 9 bases identical to TRBD2. The junction had 10 bases not matched to a gene; V was cut back by 0 bases and J by 7 bases. Germline V gene sequence: CDR1 MGHRA, CDR2 YSYEKL. The CDR3 consists of 16 residues. CDR3 sequence: CASSQEASGAWGEQYF. As DNA, the CDR3 is TGCGCCAGCAGCCAAGAGGCTAGCGGGGCTTGGGGGGAGCAGTACTTC.

Regarding this clonotype: No DNA is shown, since the ends of the CDR3 on it are uncertain; the CDR3 is the one TCRdb lists. The rearrangement uses TRBV5-5 and TRBJ1-6; TRBD1 was called by the table and not checked on the DNA. The CDR3 numbers 21 amino acids, ends counted. Germline-derived CDR1 and CDR2 are SGHKS and YYEKEE (reference sequence). The CDR3 loop is CASSFYICSAPPHPGNSPLHF.

This clonotype was seen a handful of times. This chain connects TRBV12-5 to TRBJ2-7; a weak D match, TRBD1 (5 bases). V was pared by 8 bases and J by 0 bases, with 14 bases between. The CDR3 consists of 14 residues. Germline V CDR1 and CDR2: LGHNT, FRNRAP. CDR3 DNA sequence: TGTGCTAGTTCAAAGGGGTTTGACTCCTACGAGCAGTACGTC. Protein sequence: CASSKGFDSYEQYV.